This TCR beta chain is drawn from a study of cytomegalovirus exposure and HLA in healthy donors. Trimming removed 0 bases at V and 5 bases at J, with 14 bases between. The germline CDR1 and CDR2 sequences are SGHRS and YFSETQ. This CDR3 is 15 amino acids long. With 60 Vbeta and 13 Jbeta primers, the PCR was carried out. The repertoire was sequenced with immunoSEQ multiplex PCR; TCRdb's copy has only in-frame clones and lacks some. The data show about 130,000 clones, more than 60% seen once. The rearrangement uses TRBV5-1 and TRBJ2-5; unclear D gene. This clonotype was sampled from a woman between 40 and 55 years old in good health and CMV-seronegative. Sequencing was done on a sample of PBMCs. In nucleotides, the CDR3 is TGCGCCAGCAGCTTGGCCGATCAGTCAGGCGAGACCCAGTACTTC. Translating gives CASSLADQSGETQYF. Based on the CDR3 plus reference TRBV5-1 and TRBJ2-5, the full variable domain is KAGVTQTPRYLIKTRGQQVTLSCSPISGHRSVSWYQQTPGQGLQFLFEYFSETQRNKGNFPGRFSGRQFSNSRSEMNVSTLELGDSALYLCASSLADQSGETQYFGPGTRLLVL.